A selection of T cell receptor beta chains follows, all from one sample in a study of OX40 agonist ivuxolimab in advanced cancers. Libraries were prepared by immunoSEQ multiplex PCR; TCRdb keeps only in-frame clonotypes and omits some of them. This sample carries roughly 20,000 clones, around 84% of them seen once, and the ten largest clones take 13% to 15%. The specimen was CD4+ or CD8+ T cells sorted from blood, collected in a trial of the OX40 agonist ivuxolimab. Every receptor here comes from an adult with an advanced solid tumor such as melanoma, head and neck, liver or kidney cancer. Both conserved end residues are part of each CDR3. D genes are given only for firm matches. Where a row states a size, it is once, few, many or the class of an expanded clone; other rows omit it.

D gene | J gene | clone size | V gene | CDR3 length | CDR3 DNA | CDR3 protein
. | TRBJ1-2 | . | TRBV30 | 15 | TGTGCCTGGAGTGTAACTCGTAGGTTAAACTATGGCTACACCTTC | CAWSVTRRLNYGYTF
TRBD1 | TRBJ1-2 | few | TRBV27 | 15 | TGTGCCAGCAGGGAGAGGACAGGGGTTAACTATGGCTACACCTTC | CASRERTGVNYGYTF
TRBD2 | TRBJ2-1 | . | TRBV7-9 | 17 | TGTGCCAGCAGCTTTGGGCGACTAGCGGGAGTTAGGAATGAGCAGTTCTTC | CASSFGRLAGVRNEQFF
. | TRBJ1-1 | few | TRBV20-1 | 11 | TGCAGTGTTGACAGAAACACTGAAGCTTTCTTT | CSVDRNTEAFF
TRBD1 | TRBJ2-7 | once | TRBV11-2 | 18 | TGTGCCAGCAGCCTAGGTGGCAGACAGGGGTTCCCCCCCTACGAGCAGTACTTC | CASSLGGRQGFPPYEQYF
TRBD2 | TRBJ2-5 | . | TRBV5-1 | 15 | TGCGCCAGCTACATACTAGCGGGGGGACAAGAGACCCAGTACTTC | CASYILAGGQETQYF
TRBD2 | TRBJ2-3 | . | TRBV9 | 16 | TGTGCCAGCAGCGCCGGGACTAGCGGGAGGTTAGATACGCAGTATTTT | CASSAGTSGRLDTQYF
. | TRBJ1-2 | . | TRBV29-1 | 15 | TGCAGCGTTCGTCACCCCCAGGGGTCTAACTATGGCTACACCTTC | CSVRHPQGSNYGYTF
. | TRBJ1-2 | few | TRBV29-1 | 8 | TGCAGCGTTGATGGCTACACCTTC | CSVDGYTF
TRBD1 | TRBJ1-3 | . | TRBV5-1 | 17 | TGCGCCAGCAGCCGGACAGGTAGCCCGGGTAGTGGAAACACCATATATTTT | CASSRTGSPGSGNTIYF
TRBD2 | TRBJ2-7 | . | TRBV28 | 14 | TGTGCCAGCAGACTTAGCGGGAGAGGCTACGAGCAGTACTTC | CASRLSGRGYEQYF
. | TRBJ2-3 | . | TRBV5-1 | 13 | TGCGCCAGCAAGGGGGAGGGCCCAGATACGCAGTATTTT | CASKGEGPDTQYF
. | TRBJ2-7 | . | TRBV7-9 | 15 | TGTGCCAGCAGCTTAGAGTGGCCAAACTCCTACGAGCAGTACTTC | CASSLEWPNSYEQYF
TRBD1 | TRBJ2-7 | . | TRBV5-6 | 12 | TGTGCCAGCGGACGGACAGGGAACGAGCAGTACTTC | CASGRTGNEQYF
TRBD1 | TRBJ1-1 | . | TRBV10-3 | 15 | TGTGCCATCAGTGATCTATTACAGGGGGTCCCTGAAGCTTTCTTT | CAISDLLQGVPEAFF
. | TRBJ2-7 | . | TRBV30 | 14 | TGTGCCTGGAGTGTTGGGCAGGTGAACTACGAGCAGTACTTC | CAWSVGQVNYEQYF
. | TRBJ2-1 | . | TRBV4-3 | 16 | TGCGCCAGCAGCCCTCTCGCCGGGGCCGGGGACAATGAGCAGTTCTTC | CASSPLAGAGDNEQFF
. | TRBJ1-2 | . | TRBV20-1 | 11 | TGCAGTGGGGTAGCTAACTATGGCTACACCTTC | CSGVANYGYTF
TRBD2 | TRBJ2-3 | . | TRBV7-2 | 14 | TGTGCCAGCAGCCCGGGGGGGGCGGGAGATACGCAGTATTTT | CASSPGGAGDTQYF
. | TRBJ2-7 | . | TRBV6-5 | 15 | TGTGCCAGCAGTTACTCGTTGCGAGCTACCTACGAGCAGTACTTC | CASSYSLRATYEQYF
. | TRBJ2-5 | once | TRBV5-1 | 14 | TGCGCCAGCAGCTTGACAAAGGGGTGGGAGACCCAGTACTTC | CASSLTKGWETQYF
TRBD2 | TRBJ2-1 | once | TRBV7-2 | 15 | TGTGCCAGCAGCTTGGGCGGGGGACCCTACAATGAGCAGTTCTTC | CASSLGGGPYNEQFF